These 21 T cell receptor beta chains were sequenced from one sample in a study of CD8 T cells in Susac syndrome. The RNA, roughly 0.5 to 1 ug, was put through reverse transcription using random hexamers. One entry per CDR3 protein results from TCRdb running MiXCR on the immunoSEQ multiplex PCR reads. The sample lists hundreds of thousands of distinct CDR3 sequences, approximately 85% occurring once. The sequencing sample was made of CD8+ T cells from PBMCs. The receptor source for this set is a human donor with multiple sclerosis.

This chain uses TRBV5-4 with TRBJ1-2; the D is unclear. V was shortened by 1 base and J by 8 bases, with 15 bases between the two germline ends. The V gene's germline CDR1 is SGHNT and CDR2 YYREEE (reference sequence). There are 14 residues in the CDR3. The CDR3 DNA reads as TGTGCCAGCAGCTTGCGGGGAGCCCTGGGGGGCTACACCTTC. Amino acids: CASSLRGALGGYTF. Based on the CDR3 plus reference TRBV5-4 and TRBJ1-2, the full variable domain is ETGVTQSPTHLIKTRGQQVTLRCSSQSGHNTVSWYQQALGQGPQFIFQYYREEENGRGNFPPRFSGLQFPNYSSELNVNALELDDSALYLCASSLRGALGGYTFGSGTRLTVV.

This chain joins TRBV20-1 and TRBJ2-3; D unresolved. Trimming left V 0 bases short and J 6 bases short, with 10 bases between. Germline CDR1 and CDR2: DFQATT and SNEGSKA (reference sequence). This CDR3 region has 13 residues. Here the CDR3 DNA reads TGCAGTGCTAGAGATTTAGCAGAGGATACGCAGTATTTT. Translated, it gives CSARDLAEDTQYF.

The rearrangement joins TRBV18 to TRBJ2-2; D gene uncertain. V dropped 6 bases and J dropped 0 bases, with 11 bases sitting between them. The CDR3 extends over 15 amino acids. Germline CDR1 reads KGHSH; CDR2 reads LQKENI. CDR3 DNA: TGTGCCAGCTCCCCAGAATACCCGAACACCGGGGAGCTGTTTTTT. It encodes CASSPEYPNTGELFF.

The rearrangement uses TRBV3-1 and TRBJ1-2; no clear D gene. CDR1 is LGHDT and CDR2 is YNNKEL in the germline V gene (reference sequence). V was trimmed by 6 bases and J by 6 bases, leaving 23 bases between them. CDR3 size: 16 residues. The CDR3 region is CASSQMMALESDGYTF. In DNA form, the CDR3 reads TGTGCCAGCAGTCAAATGATGGCCCTCGAGTCCGATGGCTACACCTTC. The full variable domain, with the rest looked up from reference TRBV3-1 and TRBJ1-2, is DTAVSQTPKYLVTQMGNDKSIKCEQNLGHDTMYWYKQDSKKFLKIMFSYNNKELIINETVPNRFSPKSPDKAHLNLHINSLELGDSAVYFCASSQMMALESDGYTFGSGTRLTVV.

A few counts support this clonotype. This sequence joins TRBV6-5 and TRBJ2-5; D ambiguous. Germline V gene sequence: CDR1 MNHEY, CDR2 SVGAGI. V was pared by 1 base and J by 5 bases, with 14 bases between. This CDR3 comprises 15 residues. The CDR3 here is CASSYFSLRGETQYF. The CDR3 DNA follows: TGTGCCAGCAGTTACTTCAGCCTGCGTGGGGAGACCCAGTACTTC.

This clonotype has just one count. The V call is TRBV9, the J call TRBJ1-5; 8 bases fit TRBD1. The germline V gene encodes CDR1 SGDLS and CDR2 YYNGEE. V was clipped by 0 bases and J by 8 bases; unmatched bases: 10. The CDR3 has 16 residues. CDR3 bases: TGTGCCAGCAGCGTAGGGGGGGACAGGCCGGAGGAGCCCCAGCATTTT. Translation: CASSVGGDRPEEPQHF.

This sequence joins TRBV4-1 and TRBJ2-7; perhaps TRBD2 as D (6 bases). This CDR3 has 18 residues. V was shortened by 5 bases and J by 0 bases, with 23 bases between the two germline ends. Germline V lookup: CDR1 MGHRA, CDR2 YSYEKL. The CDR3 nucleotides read TGCGCCAGCAGCGGGTTAGGACTAAAAATCACAAACTCCTACGAGCAGTACTTC. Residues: CASSGLGLKITNSYEQYF.

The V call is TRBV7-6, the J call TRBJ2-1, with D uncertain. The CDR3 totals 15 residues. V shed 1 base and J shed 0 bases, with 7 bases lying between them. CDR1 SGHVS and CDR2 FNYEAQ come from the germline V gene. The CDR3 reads CASSLGMGSYNEQFF. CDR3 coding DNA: TGTGCCAGCAGCTTAGGAATGGGCTCCTACAATGAGCAGTTCTTC.

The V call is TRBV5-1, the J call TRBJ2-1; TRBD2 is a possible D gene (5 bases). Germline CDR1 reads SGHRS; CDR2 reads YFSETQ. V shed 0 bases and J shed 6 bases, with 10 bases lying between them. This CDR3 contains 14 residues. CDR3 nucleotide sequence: TGCGCCAGCAGCTTGGCCGGACTGCTCAATGAGCAGTTCTTC. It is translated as CASSLAGLLNEQFF.

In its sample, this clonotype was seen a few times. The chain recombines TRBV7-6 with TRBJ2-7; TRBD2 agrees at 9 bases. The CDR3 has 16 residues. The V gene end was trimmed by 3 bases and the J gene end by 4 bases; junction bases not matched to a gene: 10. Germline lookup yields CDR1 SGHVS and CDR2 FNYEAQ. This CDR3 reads CASSLRGGPATYEQYF. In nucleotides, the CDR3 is TGTGCCAGCAGCTTGCGGGGGGGCCCCGCTACTTACGAGCAGTACTTC.

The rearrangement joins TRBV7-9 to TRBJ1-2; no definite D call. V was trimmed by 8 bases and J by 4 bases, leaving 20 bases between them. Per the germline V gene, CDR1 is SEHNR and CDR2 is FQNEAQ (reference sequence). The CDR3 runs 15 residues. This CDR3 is CASVKEAGGLYGYTF. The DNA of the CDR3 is TGTGCCAGCGTGAAAGAAGCGGGCGGGCTCTATGGCTACACCTTC.

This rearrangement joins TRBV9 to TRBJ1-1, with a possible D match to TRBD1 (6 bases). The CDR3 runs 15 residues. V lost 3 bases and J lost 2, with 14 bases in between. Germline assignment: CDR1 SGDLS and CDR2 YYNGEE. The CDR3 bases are TGTGCCAGCAGCGCAAGCGGGACATCTAACACTGAAGCTTTCTTT. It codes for CASSASGTSNTEAFF. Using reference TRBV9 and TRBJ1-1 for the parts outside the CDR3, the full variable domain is DSGVTQTPKHLITATGQRVTLRCSPRSGDLSVYWYQQSLDQGLQFLIQYYNGEERAKGNILERFSAQQFPDLHSELNLSSLELGDSALYFCASSASGTSNTEAFFGQGTRLTVV.

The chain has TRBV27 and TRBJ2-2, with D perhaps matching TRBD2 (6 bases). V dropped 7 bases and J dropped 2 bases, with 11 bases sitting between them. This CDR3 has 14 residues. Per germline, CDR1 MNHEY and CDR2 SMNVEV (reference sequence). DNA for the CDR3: TGTGCCAGCAAGGGCGGGGTTAACACCGGGGAGCTGTTTTTT. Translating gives CASKGGVNTGELFF.

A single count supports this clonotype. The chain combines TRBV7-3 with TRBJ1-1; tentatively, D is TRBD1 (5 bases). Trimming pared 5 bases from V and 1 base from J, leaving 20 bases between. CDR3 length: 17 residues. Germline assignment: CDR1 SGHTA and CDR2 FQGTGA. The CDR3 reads CASSTPSPGRKNTEAFF. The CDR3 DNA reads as TGTGCCAGCAGCACCCCCTCTCCGGGACGGAAGAACACTGAAGCTTTCTTT.

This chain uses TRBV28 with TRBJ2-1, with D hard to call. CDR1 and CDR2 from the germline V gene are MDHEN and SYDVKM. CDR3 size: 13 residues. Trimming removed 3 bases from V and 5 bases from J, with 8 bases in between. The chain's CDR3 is CASSFGRDNEQFF. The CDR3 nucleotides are TGTGCCAGCAGTTTTGGTAGGGACAATGAGCAGTTCTTC.

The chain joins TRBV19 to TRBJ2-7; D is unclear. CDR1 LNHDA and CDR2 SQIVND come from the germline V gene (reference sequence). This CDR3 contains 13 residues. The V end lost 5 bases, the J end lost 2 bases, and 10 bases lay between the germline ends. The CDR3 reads CASSGVYPYEQYF. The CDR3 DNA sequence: TGTGCCAGTAGTGGAGTCTACCCCTACGAGCAGTACTTC.

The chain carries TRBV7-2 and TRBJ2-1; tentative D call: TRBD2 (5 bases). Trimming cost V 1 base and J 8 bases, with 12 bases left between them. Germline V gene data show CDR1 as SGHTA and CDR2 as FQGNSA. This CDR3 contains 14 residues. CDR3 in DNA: TGTGCCAGCAGCTTAGAGGCTAGCATCGATGAGCAGTTCTTC. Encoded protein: CASSLEASIDEQFF.

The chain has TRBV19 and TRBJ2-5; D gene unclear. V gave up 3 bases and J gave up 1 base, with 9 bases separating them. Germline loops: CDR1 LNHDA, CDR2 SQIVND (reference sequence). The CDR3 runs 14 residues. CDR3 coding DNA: TGTGCCAGTAGTATGAGGCCTTTCCAAGAGACCCAGTACTTC. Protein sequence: CASSMRPFQETQYF.

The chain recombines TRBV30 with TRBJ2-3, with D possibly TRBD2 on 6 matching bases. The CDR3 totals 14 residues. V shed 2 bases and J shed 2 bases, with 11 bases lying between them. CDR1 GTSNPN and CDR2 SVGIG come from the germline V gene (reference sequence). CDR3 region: CAWSKGLYTDTQYF. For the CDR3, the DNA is TGTGCCTGGAGTAAAGGACTATACACAGATACGCAGTATTTT.

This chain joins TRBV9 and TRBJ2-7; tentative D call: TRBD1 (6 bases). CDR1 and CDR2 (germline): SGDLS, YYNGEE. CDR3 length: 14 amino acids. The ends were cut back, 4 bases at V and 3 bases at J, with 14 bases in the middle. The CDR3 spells CASSPGDTYYEQYF. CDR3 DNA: TGTGCCAGCAGCCCAGGGGACACCTACTACGAGCAGTACTTC.

CDR3 region: CAISEGGEQFF. DNA for the CDR3: TGTGCCATCAGTGAAGGAGGTGAGCAGTTCTTC. V gene TRBV10-3 combines with J gene TRBJ2-1; weak D call: TRBD2 (5 bases). The CDR3 extends over 11 amino acids. The germline CDR1 and CDR2 sequences are ENHRY and SYGVKD. V was clipped by 3 bases and J by 9 bases, with 6 bases between them.